A single sample gave rise to the 22 T cell receptor beta chains below, sequenced in a study of human T cells and chemical hapten exposure. TCRdb fed the RACE reads into MiXCR, producing one record per CDR3 protein. The sample holds approximately 400,000 distinct CDR3 sequences, 5.1% seen once. Specified time point: pre-sensitization, week 0. Stated treatment: therapeutic diphenylcyclopropenone sensitization with weekly scalp DPC. Source: whole blood, taken in connection with sensitization to the hapten diphenylcyclopropenone (DPC). These receptors were obtained from a woman in her forties or fifties with alopecia areata. Some clones in this sample may be carry-over from other donors' samples.

The chain is built from TRBV6-2 or TRBV6-3 and TRBJ1-5, with a weak D call TRBD1 (5 bases). Per the germline V gene, CDR1 is MNHEY and CDR2 is SVGEGT. There are 12 residues in the CDR3. V shed 7 bases and J shed 5 bases, with 9 bases lying between them. The CDR3 DNA reads TGTGCCAGCACCCAGGGTCATCAGCCCCAGCATTTT. Translated: CASTQGHQPQHF.

The V gene is TRBV5-6, the J gene TRBJ2-5; TRBD1 aligns across 8 bases. The germline CDR1 and CDR2 sequences are SGHDT and YYEEEE. Trimming removed 4 bases from V and 1 base from J; junction bases left unmatched: 9. The CDR3 consists of 16 residues. CDR3 residues: CASSRSRTGSQETQYF. The CDR3 nucleotides read TGTGCCAGCAGCCGATCAAGGACAGGGTCCCAAGAGACCCAGTACTTC. Filled out from reference TRBV5-6 and TRBJ2-5, the complete variable domain reads DAGVTQSPTHLIKTRGQQVTLRCSPKSGHDTVSWYQQALGQGPQFIFQYYEEEERQRGNFPDRFSGHQFPNYSSELNVNALLLGDSALYLCASSRSRTGSQETQYFGPGTRLLVL.

This clonotype was found many times. The chain joins TRBV5-1 to TRBJ1-2; 8 bases agree with TRBD1. The length of the CDR3 is 13 residues. CDR1 SGHRS and CDR2 YFSETQ come from the germline V gene. Germline trimming cut 3 bases from V and 8 bases from J; bases unmatched to any gene: 6. CDR3 DNA: TGCGCCAGCAGCTCGGACAGGGCAGGAGGCTACACCTTC. Its protein product is CASSSDRAGGYTF.

The chain uses TRBV24-1 and TRBJ1-1; D is unresolved. Germline CDR1 reads KGHDR; CDR2 reads SFDVKD. V lost 5 bases and J lost 1, with 7 bases in between. The CDR3 has 13 residues. CDR3 bases: TGTGCCACCAGTGCTAGGCAGAACACTGAAGCTTTCTTT. It yields the protein CATSARQNTEAFF.

This clonotype was counted at least ten times. The rearrangement joins TRBV5-1 to TRBJ2-1, with D possibly being TRBD2 (6 bases). Germline CDR1 SGHRS, CDR2 YFSETQ. The V end lost 0 bases, the J end lost 0 bases, and 13 bases lay between the germline ends. The CDR3 is 17 residues long. The CDR3 sequence is CASSLAGGGSSYNEQFF. The CDR3 DNA is TGCGCCAGCAGCTTGGCCGGTGGGGGGAGCTCCTACAATGAGCAGTTCTTC.

This rearrangement joins TRBV6-6 to TRBJ1-4, with 10 bases aligning to TRBD1. Germline V gene lookup returns CDR1 MNHNY and CDR2 SVGAGI (reference sequence). The CDR3 runs to 18 residues. V was clipped by 4 bases and J by 3 bases; unmatched bases: 11. CDR3 nucleotides: TGTGCCAGCAGTTCCCGGGACAGGGGAGGAGGTCCTAATGAAAAACTGTTTTTT. Protein sequence: CASSSRDRGGGPNEKLFF.

In its sample, this clonotype was seen many times. The chain is built from TRBV4-3 and TRBJ2-7, with no clear D. Germline V CDR1 and CDR2: LGHNA, YSLEER. With 0 bases removed from V and 2 bases from J, the gap between germline ends came to 11 bases. The CDR3 totals 15 residues. The CDR3 loop reads CASSQEMQIPYEQYF. The CDR3 DNA follows: TGCGCCAGCAGCCAAGAGATGCAGATACCCTACGAGCAGTACTTC.

This clonotype was counted many times. The chain carries TRBV6-5 and TRBJ2-7, with D tentatively TRBD2 (5 bases). Germline V CDR1 and CDR2: MNHEY, SVGAGI. This CDR3 comprises 14 residues. The V gene lost 6 bases and the J gene lost 2 bases, with 14 bases spanning the gap. DNA for the CDR3: TGTGCCAGCAGAATGAAGACTACAACCTACGAGCAGTACTTC. This translates into CASRMKTTTYEQYF.

V is TRBV2 and J is TRBJ1-6, with 7 bases that match TRBD1. The ends lost 6 bases at V and 10 bases at J; junction bases unmatched: 12. The germline V gene has CDR1 SNHLY and CDR2 FYNNEI. The CDR3 runs 15 residues. Written as DNA, the CDR3 is TGTGCCAGCAGGGAATTAACAGGGGAACGGTCACCCCTCCACTTT. Protein product: CASRELTGERSPLHF.

There are a few counts of this clonotype. The V and J genes are TRBV5-1 and TRBJ2-3, with a possible D match to TRBD2 (6 bases). Germline assignment: CDR1 SGHRS and CDR2 YFSETQ. V gave up 0 bases and J gave up 5 bases, with 16 bases separating them. CDR3 size: 16 residues. The CDR3 region is CASSLGLEGRGDTQYF. CDR3 coding DNA: TGCGCCAGCAGCTTGGGGTTGGAGGGAAGAGGAGATACGCAGTATTTT.

This chain links TRBV5-1 with TRBJ1-2; TRBD1 matches at 9 bases. The V segment lost 1 base and the J segment 6 bases; nucleotides outside the gene matches: 10. Germline V gene data show CDR1 as SGHRS and CDR2 as YFSETQ. The CDR3 spans 16 residues. CDR3 nucleotides: TGCGCCAGCAGCTTGTATGGACAGGGGTCCTCCGATGGCTACACCTTC. Translated: CASSLYGQGSSDGYTF.

There are many counts of this clonotype. V gene TRBV12-3 or TRBV12-4 combines with J gene TRBJ1-3; D uncertain. V was pared by 2 bases and J by 8 bases, with 4 bases between. The CDR3 loop spans 11 amino acids. The CDR3 sequence is CASSLSDTIYF. The CDR3 DNA sequence: TGTGCCAGCAGTTTATCGGACACCATATATTTT.

This clonotype was found many times. The V gene is TRBV3-1, the J gene TRBJ1-4; 10 nucleotides align to TRBD1. The CDR3 consists of 14 residues. Trimming took 7 bases from V and 6 from J; bases not matched to a gene: 5. Germline values: CDR1 LGHDT, CDR2 YNNKEL (reference sequence). DNA for the CDR3: TGTGCCAGCAACCTCGGGACAGGGGATGAAAAACTGTTTTTT. It codes for CASNLGTGDEKLFF.

This clonotype has a count of ten or more. The V and J genes are TRBV24-1 and TRBJ1-5; TRBD1 matches 8 bases. The length of the CDR3 is 14 residues. V lost 8 bases and J lost 6; bases outside the gene matches: 8. The germline V gene encodes CDR1 KGHDR and CDR2 SFDVKD. The CDR3 DNA reads as TGTGCCACCACCCGGACAGGGATAACTCAGCCCCAGCATTTT. Its translation: CATTRTGITQPQHF.

Ten or more counts support this clonotype. The genes are TRBV3-1 and TRBJ2-5; a possible D gene is TRBD2 (6 bases). Between the trimmed V and J ends, which lost 3 bases and 2 bases, there was a span of 13 bases. The germline V gene encodes CDR1 LGHDT and CDR2 YNNKEL (reference sequence). This CDR3 is built from 15 residues. The CDR3 DNA follows: TGTGCCAGCAGCCAGCTCGGGACTGCACAAGAGACCCAGTACTTC. Its protein product is CASSQLGTAQETQYF.

This clonotype was detected a few times. This chain uses TRBV11-2 with TRBJ2-3; D unresolved. The CDR3 covers 15 residues. From germline, CDR1 is SGHAT and CDR2 FQNNGV. Trimming pared 3 bases from V and 2 bases from J, leaving 12 bases between. The CDR3 loop reads CASSFKGSHTDTQYF. CDR3 nucleotide sequence: TGTGCCAGCAGCTTTAAGGGTTCGCACACAGATACGCAGTATTTT.

This clonotype has a count of ten or more. The V and J genes are TRBV20-1 and TRBJ2-1, with 8 bases lining up with TRBD2. With V trimmed by 3 bases and J by 9 bases, 13 bases remained unmatched. The germline V gene encodes CDR1 DFQATT and CDR2 SNEGSKA (reference sequence). This CDR3 is 15 amino acids long. This CDR3 reads CSASSVSGAVGEQFF. CDR3 nucleotide sequence: TGCAGTGCTAGTTCTGTTAGCGGGGCGGTTGGTGAGCAGTTCTTC.

This chain connects TRBV13 to TRBJ2-7; TRBD2 is a possible D gene (6 bases). From germline, CDR1 is PRHDT and CDR2 FYEKMQ (reference sequence). Trimming cost V 2 bases and J 2 bases, with 13 bases left between them. This CDR3 is built from 15 residues. CDR3 protein: CASSLKGTAAYEQYF. CDR3 in DNA: TGTGCCAGCAGCTTAAAGGGGACTGCCGCCTACGAGCAGTACTTC.

This clonotype was detected many times. The gene calls are TRBV7-3 and TRBJ1-1; D is unresolved. Trimming cost V 5 bases and J 1 base, with 8 bases left between them. The CDR3 is made up of 13 amino acids. CDR1 is SGHTA, CDR2 FQGTGA, per germline. The CDR3 nucleotides are TGTGCCAGCAGCCAATCCAGGAACACTGAAGCTTTCTTT. It specifies CASSQSRNTEAFF.

This clonotype was counted between two and nine times. V usage is TRBV6-5 and J usage is TRBJ1-1; no definite D call. Deletions cut 6 bases from V and 3 bases from J, with 11 bases between. Germline CDR1 and CDR2: MNHEY and SVGAGI. This CDR3 is 13 amino acids long. The CDR3 DNA is TGTGCCAGCAGGTCCACCGGGGACACTGAAGCTTTCTTT. It yields the protein CASRSTGDTEAFF.

This clonotype appeared many times. This chain uses TRBV9 with TRBJ2-1; the D gene is possibly TRBD2 (5 bases). V was cut by 0 bases and J by 0 bases, with 7 bases left in between. The CDR3 has 15 amino acids. CDR1 SGDLS and CDR2 YYNGEE come from the germline V gene. The CDR3 reads CASSVDGDSYNEQFF. The CDR3 nucleotides read TGTGCCAGCAGCGTAGACGGGGACTCCTACAATGAGCAGTTCTTC. The whole variable domain, filled in from reference TRBV9 and TRBJ2-1, reads DSGVTQTPKHLITATGQRVTLRCSPRSGDLSVYWYQQSLDQGLQFLIQYYNGEERAKGNILERFSAQQFPDLHSELNLSSLELGDSALYFCASSVDGDSYNEQFFGPGTRLTVL.

This chain links TRBV2 with TRBJ2-7, with 10 bases aligning to TRBD2. This CDR3 comprises 17 residues. The ends lost 2 bases at V and 3 bases at J; junction bases unmatched: 10. The germline CDR1 and CDR2 sequences are SNHLY and FYNNEI. The CDR3 DNA reads as TGTGCCAGCAGTGAATTAACGTTGGCTAGCGGGGGCTACGAGCAGTACTTC. It encodes CASSELTLASGGYEQYF.